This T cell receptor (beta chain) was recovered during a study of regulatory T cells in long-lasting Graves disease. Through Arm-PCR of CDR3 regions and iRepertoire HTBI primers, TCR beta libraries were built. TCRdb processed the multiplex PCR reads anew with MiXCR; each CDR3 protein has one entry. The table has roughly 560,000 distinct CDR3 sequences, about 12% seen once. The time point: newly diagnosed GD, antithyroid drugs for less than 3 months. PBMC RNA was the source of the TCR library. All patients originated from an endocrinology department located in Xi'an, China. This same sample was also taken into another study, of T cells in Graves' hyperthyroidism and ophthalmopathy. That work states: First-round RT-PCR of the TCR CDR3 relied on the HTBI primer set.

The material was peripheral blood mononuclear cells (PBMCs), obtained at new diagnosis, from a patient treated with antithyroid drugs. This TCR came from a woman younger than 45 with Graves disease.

CDR3 sequence: CASSSGGPRQPQHF. CDR3 nucleotide sequence: TGTGCCAGCAGTTCAGGAGGTCCTAGGCAGCCCCAGCATTTT. The rearrangement links TRBV27 to TRBJ1-5; D call uncertain. The CDR3 totals 14 residues. Germline CDR1 and CDR2: MNHEY and SMNVEV (reference sequence). Trimming left V 4 bases short and J 7 bases short, with 14 bases between.